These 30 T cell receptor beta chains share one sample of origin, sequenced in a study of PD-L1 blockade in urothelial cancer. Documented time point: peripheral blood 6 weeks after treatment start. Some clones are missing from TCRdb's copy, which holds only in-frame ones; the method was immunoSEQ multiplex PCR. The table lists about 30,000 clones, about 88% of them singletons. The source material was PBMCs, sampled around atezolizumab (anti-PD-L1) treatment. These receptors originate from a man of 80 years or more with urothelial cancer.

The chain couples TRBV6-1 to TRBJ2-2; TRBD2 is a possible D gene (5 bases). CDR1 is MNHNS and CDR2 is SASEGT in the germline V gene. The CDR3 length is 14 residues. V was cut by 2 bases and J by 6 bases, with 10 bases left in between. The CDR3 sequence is CASSEMGAAGELFF. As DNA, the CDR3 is TGTGCCAGCAGTGAAATGGGAGCCGCCGGGGAGCTGTTTTTT.

The CDR3 sequence is CASRPRRLAVPDEQFF. CDR3 nucleotides: TGTGCCAGCAGACCGCGCCGACTAGCGGTTCCGGATGAGCAGTTCTTC. This chain links TRBV7-8 with TRBJ2-1; 9 bases map to TRBD2. Germline CDR1 and CDR2: SGHVS and FQNEAQ. The ends lost 6 bases at V and 8 bases at J; junction bases unmatched: 14. The CDR3 totals 16 residues.

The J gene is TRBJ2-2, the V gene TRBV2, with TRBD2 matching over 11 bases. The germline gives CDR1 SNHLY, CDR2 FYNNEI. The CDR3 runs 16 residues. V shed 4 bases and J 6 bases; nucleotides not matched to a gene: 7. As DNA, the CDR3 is TGTGCCAGCAGTGTGATAGCGGGAGGGGTCCCCGGGGAGCTGTTTTTT. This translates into CASSVIAGGVPGELFF.

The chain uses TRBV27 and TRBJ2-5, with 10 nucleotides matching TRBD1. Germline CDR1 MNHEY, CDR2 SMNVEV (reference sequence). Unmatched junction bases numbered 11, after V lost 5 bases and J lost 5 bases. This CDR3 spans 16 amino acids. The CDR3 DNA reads TGTGCCAGCAGTGTCACCTCCGGGACAGGGGCTGAGACCCAGTACTTC. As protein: CASSVTSGTGAETQYF.

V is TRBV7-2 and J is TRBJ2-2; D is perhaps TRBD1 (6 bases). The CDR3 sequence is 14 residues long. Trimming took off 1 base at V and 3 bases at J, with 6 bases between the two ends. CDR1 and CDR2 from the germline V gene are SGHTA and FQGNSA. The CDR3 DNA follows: TGTGCCAGCAGCTTAGACAGGGACACCGGGGAGCTGTTTTTT. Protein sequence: CASSLDRDTGELFF.

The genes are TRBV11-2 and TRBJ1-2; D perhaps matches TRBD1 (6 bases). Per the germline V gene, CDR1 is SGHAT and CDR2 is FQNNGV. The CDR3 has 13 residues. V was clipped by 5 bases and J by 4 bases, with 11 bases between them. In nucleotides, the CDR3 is TGTGCCAGCAGCCAGGGGATGGGCTATGGCTACACCTTC. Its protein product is CASSQGMGYGYTF.

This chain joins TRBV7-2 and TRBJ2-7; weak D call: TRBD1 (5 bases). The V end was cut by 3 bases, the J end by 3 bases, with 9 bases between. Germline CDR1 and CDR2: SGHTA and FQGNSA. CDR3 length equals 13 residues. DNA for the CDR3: TGTGCCAGCAGCTTGGTACAGGACTACGAGCAGTACTTC. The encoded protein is CASSLVQDYEQYF.

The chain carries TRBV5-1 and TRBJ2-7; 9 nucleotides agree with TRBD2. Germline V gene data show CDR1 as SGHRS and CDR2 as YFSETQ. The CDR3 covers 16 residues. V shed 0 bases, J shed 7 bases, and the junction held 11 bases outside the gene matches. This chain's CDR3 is CASSLGGAGGPTEQYF. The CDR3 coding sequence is TGCGCCAGCAGCTTGGGGGGGGCGGGAGGGCCTACGGAGCAGTACTTC.

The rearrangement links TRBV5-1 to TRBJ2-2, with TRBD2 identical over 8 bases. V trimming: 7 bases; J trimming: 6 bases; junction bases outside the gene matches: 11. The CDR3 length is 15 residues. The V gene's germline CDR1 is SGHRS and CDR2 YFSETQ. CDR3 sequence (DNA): TGCGCCAGCTGGCCTCCGGGGGGGCTTTCCGGGGAGCTGTTTTTT. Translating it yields CASWPPGGLSGELFF.

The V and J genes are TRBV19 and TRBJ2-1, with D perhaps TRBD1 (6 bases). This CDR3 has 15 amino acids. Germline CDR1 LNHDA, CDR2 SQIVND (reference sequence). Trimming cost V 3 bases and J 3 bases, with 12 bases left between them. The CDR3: CASSIPQGIYNEQFF. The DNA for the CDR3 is TGTGCCAGTAGTATTCCACAGGGAATCTACAATGAGCAGTTCTTC. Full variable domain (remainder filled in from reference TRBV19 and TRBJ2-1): DGGITQSPKYLFRKEGQNVTLSCEQNLNHDAMYWYRQDPGQGLRLIYYSQIVNDFQKGDIAEGYSVSREKKESFPLTVTSAQKNPTAFYLCASSIPQGIYNEQFFGPGTRLTVL.

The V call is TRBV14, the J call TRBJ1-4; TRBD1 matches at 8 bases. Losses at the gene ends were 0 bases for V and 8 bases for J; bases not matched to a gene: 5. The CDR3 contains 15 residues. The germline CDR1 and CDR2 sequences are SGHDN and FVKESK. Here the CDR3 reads CASSQDRDRREKLFF. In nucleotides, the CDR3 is TGTGCCAGCAGCCAAGATAGGGACAGGAGGGAAAAACTGTTTTTT. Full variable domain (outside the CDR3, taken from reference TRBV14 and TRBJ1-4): EAGVTQFPSHSVIEKGQTVTLRCDPISGHDNLYWYRRVMGKEIKFLLHFVKESKQDESGMPNNRFLAERTGGTYSTLKVQPAELEDSGVYFCASSQDRDRREKLFFGSGTQLSVL.

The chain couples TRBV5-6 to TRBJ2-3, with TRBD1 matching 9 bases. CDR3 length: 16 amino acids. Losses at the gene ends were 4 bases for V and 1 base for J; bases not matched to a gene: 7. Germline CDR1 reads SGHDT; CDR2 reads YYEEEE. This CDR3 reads CASSPGTGRGTDTQYF. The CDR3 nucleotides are TGTGCCAGCAGCCCGGGGACAGGGAGGGGCACAGATACGCAGTATTTT. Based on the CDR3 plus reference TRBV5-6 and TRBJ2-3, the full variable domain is DAGVTQSPTHLIKTRGQQVTLRCSPKSGHDTVSWYQQALGQGPQFIFQYYEEEERQRGNFPDRFSGHQFPNYSSELNVNALLLGDSALYLCASSPGTGRGTDTQYFGPGTRLTVL.

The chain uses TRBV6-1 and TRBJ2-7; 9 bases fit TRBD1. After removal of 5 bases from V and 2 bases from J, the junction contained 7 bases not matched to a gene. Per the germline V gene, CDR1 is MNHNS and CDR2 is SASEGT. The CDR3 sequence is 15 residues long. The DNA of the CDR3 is TGTGCCAGCAGTCAAACAGGGGGCCTGCCCTACGAGCAGTACTTC. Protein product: CASSQTGGLPYEQYF.

CDR3 residues: CASSPSTGDQETQYF. The CDR3, as DNA: TGCGCCAGCAGCCCCTCGACAGGCGATCAAGAGACCCAGTACTTC. This chain uses TRBV5-1 with TRBJ2-5; possible D gene TRBD1, 6 bases. Germline loops: CDR1 SGHRS, CDR2 YFSETQ. V lost 4 bases and J lost 2, with 15 bases in between. The CDR3 loop spans 15 amino acids.

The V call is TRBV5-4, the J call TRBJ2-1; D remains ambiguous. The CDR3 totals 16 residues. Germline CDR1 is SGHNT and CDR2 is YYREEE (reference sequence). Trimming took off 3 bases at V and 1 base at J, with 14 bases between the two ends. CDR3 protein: CASSSTLEKSYNEQFF. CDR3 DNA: TGTGCCAGCAGCTCAACCTTAGAAAAGTCCTACAATGAGCAGTTCTTC.

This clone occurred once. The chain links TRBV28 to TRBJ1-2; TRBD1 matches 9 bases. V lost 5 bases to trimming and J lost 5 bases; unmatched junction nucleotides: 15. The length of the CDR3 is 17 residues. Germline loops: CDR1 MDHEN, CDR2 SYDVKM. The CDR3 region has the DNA TGTGCCAGCAGTATGGGTGGGACCGGGACAGGGTCATATGGCTACACCTTC. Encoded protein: CASSMGGTGTGSYGYTF.

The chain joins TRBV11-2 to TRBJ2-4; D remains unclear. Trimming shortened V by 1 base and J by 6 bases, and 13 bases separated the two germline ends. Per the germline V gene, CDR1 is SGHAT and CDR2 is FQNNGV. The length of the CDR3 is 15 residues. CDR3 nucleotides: TGTGCCAGCAGCTTAGGTCATGGGTCTAGAAACATTCAGTACTTC. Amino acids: CASSLGHGSRNIQYF.

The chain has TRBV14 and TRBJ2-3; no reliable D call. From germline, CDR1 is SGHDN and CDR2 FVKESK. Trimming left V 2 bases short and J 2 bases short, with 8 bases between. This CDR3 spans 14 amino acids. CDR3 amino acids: CASSQNYNTDTQYF. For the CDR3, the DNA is TGTGCCAGCAGCCAAAACTACAACACAGATACGCAGTATTTT.

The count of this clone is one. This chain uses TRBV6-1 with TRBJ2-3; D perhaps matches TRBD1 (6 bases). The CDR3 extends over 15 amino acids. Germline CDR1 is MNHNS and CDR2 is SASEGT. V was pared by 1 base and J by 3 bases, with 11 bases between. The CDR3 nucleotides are TGTGCCAGCAGTGAAGTGCAGGGGATGACAGATACGCAGTATTTT. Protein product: CASSEVQGMTDTQYF.

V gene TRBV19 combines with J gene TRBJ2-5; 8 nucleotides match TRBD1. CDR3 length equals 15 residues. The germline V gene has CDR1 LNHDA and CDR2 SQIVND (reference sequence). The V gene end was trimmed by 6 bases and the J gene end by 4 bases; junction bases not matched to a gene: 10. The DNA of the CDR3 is TGTGCCAGTAGGTCGACAGGGGCTCTGGGAGAGACCCAGTACTTC. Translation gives CASRSTGALGETQYF.

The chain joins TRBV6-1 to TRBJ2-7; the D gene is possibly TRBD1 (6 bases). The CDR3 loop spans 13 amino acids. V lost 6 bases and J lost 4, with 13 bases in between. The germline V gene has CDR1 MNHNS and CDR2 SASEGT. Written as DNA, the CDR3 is TGTGCCAGCAGAAGTAGGGGGAGTTACGAGCAGTACTTC. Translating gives CASRSRGSYEQYF.

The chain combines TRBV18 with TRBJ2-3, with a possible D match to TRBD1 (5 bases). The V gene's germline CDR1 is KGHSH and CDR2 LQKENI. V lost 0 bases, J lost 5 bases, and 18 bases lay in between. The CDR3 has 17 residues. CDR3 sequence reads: CASSPPVRAGKGDTQYF. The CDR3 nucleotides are TGTGCCAGCTCACCACCTGTCAGGGCAGGGAAAGGAGATACGCAGTATTTT.

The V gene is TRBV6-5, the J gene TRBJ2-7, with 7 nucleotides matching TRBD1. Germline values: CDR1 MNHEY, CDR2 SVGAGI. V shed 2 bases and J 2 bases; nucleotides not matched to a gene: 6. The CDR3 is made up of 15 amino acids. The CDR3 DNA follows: TGTGCCAGCAGTTACGGTGCAGGGGGTACCTACGAGCAGTACTTC. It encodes CASSYGAGGTYEQYF.

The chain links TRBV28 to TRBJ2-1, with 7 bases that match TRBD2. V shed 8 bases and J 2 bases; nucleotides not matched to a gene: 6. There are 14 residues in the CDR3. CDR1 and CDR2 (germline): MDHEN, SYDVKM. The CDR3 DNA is TGTGCCAGCGGACACGGGAGGCCCTACAATGAGCAGTTCTTC. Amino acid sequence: CASGHGRPYNEQFF. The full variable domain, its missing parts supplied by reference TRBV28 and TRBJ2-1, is DVKVTQSSRYLVKRTGEKVFLECVQDMDHENMFWYRQDPGLGLRLIYFSYDVKMKEKGDIPEGYSVSREKKERFSLILESASTNQTSMYLCASGHGRPYNEQFFGPGTRLTVL.

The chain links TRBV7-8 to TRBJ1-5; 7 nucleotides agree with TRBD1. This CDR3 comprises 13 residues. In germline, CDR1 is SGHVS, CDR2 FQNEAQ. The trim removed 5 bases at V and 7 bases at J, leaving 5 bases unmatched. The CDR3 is CASSLRQGQPQHF. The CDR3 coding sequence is TGTGCCAGCAGCCTACGACAGGGCCAGCCCCAGCATTTT.

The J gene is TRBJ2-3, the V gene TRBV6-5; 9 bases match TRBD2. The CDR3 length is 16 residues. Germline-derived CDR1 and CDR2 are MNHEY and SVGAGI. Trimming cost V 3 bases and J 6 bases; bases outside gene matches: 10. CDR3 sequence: CASSYEFKSGRDTQYF. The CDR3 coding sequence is TGTGCCAGCAGTTATGAATTTAAGAGCGGGAGGGATACGCAGTATTTT.

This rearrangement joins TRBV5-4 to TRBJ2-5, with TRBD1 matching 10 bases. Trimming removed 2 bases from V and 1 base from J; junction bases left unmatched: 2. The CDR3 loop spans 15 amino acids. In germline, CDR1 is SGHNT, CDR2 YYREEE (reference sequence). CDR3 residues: CASSLRTGGQETQYF. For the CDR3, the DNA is TGTGCCAGCAGCTTAAGGACAGGGGGCCAAGAGACCCAGTACTTC.

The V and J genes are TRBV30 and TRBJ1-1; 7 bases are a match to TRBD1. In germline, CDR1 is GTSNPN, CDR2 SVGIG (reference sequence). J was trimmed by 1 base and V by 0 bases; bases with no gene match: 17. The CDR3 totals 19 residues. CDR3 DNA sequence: TGTGCCTGGAGTGTCGCACCGGACAGGTCTCGTGCGGGGAACACTGAAGCTTTCTTT. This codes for CAWSVAPDRSRAGNTEAFF.

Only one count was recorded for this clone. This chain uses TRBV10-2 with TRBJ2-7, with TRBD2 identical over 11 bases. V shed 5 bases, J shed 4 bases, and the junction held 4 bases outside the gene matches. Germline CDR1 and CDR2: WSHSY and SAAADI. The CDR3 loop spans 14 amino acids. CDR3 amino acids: CASSLAGGLYEQYF. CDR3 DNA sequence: TGCGCCAGCAGTTTAGCGGGAGGGCTATACGAGCAGTACTTC.

The CDR3 sequence: CASSYTGGSRYEQYF. CDR3 coding DNA: TGTGCCAGCAGTTACACAGGGGGGTCACGCTACGAGCAGTACTTC. The V gene is TRBV6-5, the J gene TRBJ2-5, with 8 bases aligning to TRBD1. TRBJ2-7 explains the end of the DNA better; the J call may be wrong. CDR3 length equals 15 residues. Per the germline V gene, CDR1 is MNHEY and CDR2 is SVGAGI.